The 3 T cell receptor beta chains in this list originate from one sample, sequenced in a study of blood T cell repertoires in COVID-19. Only in-frame clones appear in the TCRdb table, and some are missing; sequencing was by immunoSEQ multiplex PCR. Altogether approximately 100,000 clones are present, about 85% being singletons, with the ten largest covering 35% to 40%. Sequences were obtained from peripheral blood. Source of these receptors: a man older than 75 with acute or convalescent COVID-19.

The CDR3 protein is CASSHRSTGGYTF. The DNA for the CDR3 is TGTGCCAGCAGCCACCGCAGTACGGGTGGCTACACCTTC. V gene TRBV3-1 (or the pseudogene TRBV3-2) combines with J gene TRBJ1-2, with D unclear. Germline CDR1 LGHDT, CDR2 YNNKEL (reference sequence). The V end was cut by 3 bases, the J end by 7 bases, with 12 bases between. This CDR3 is built from 13 residues.

The CDR3 nucleotides read TGCAGTGCTAGTAGGCCGGCTAGCGGGACGACCAATGAGCAGTTCTTC. Protein sequence: CSASRPASGTTNEQFF. The rearrangement joins TRBV20-1 to TRBJ2-1, with 9 bases matching TRBD2. This CDR3 spans 16 amino acids. CDR1 and CDR2 from the germline V gene are DFQATT and SNEGSKA (reference sequence). The J segment lost 6 bases and the V segment lost 3 bases, leaving 12 bases of the junction unmatched.

This chain links TRBV5-1 with TRBJ1-5; D unresolved. Trimming left V 0 bases short and J 2 bases short, with 6 bases between. Germline-derived CDR1 and CDR2 are SGHRS and YFSETQ. CDR3 length: 14 residues. This CDR3 reads CASSLAGGNQPQHF. The CDR3 DNA sequence: TGCGCCAGCAGCTTGGCCGGGGGCAATCAGCCCCAGCATTTT.